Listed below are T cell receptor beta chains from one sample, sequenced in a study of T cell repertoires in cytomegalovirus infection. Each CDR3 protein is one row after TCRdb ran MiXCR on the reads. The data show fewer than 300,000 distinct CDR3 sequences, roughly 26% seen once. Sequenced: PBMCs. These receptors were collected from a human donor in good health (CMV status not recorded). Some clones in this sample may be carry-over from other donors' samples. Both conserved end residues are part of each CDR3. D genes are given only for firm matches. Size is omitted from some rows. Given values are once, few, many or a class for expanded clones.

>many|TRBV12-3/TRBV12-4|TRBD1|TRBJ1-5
TGTGCCAGCAGTGGAACAGGGGGTGGTCAGCCCCAGCATTTT
CASSGTGGGQPQHF
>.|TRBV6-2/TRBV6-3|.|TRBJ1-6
TGTGCCAGCACCCACCGGGGACATCATAATTCACCCCTCCACTTT
CASTHRGHHNSPLHF
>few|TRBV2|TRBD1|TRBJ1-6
TGTGCCAGCAACCGACAGGGTTGGGAATCACCCCTCCACTTT
CASNRQGWESPLHF
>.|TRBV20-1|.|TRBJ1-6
TGCAGTGCTAGAGTTCAGGGTAGCAATTCACCCCTCCACTTT
CSARVQGSNSPLHF
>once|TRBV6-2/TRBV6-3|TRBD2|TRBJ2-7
TGTGCCAGCAGTCCGGGGACTAGCGTCTACGAGCAGTACTTC
CASSPGTSVYEQYF
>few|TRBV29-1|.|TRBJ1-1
TGCAGCGTTGCCAGGAGAACTGAAGCTTTCTTT
CSVARRTEAFF
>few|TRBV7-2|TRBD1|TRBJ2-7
TGTGCCAGCAGCTCACCCTGGGACAGTGGAAACTACGAGCAGTACTTC
CASSSPWDSGNYEQYF
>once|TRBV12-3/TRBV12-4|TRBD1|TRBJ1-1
TGTGCCAGCAGTTCCCCCGGGACAGGGGTGACTGAAGCTTTCTTT
CASSSPGTGVTEAFF
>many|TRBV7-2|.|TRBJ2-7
TGTGCCAGCAGCAGCCGGACTAACCGATATTACGAGCAGTACTTC
CASSSRTNRYYEQYF
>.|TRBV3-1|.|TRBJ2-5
TGTGCCAGCAGCCTTGCGGGACTTATAAGGGAGACCCAGTACTTC
CASSLAGLIRETQYF
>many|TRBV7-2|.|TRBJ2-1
TGTGCCAGCAGCATCGACGCGGCCAGCTCCTACAATGAGCAGTTCTTC
CASSIDAASSYNEQFF
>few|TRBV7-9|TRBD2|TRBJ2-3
TGTGCCAGCCCAGGGGTAGCGGGGGACACAGATACGCAGTATTTT
CASPGVAGDTDTQYF
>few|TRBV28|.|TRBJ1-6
TGTGCCAGCAGTTTCTCATCGGGGGATAATTCACCCCTCCACTTT
CASSFSSGDNSPLHF
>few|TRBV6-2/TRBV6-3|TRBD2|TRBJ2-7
TGTGCCAGCAGTTACGATAGCGGGGGCCGAACCTACGAGCAGTACTTC
CASSYDSGGRTYEQYF
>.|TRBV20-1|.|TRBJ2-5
TGCAGTGCCCGGTACCAAGAGACCCAGTACTTC
CSARYQETQYF
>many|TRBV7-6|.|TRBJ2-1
TGTGCCAGCAGCTTAGTTGCGGACCGTATGGATGAGCAGTTCTTC
CASSLVADRMDEQFF
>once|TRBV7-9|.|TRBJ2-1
TGTGCCAGCAGCCCCAGGAGGGGGTATGGTGAGCAGTTCTTC
CASSPRRGYGEQFF
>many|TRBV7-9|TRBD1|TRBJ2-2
TGTGCCAGCAGCTTAAAGAGACAGGGGGCCGGGGAGCTGTTTTTT
CASSLKRQGAGELFF
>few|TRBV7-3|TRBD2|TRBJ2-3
TGTGCCAGCAGAAGCACCGGGACTAGCGGGGCGGATACGCAGTATTTT
CASRSTGTSGADTQYF
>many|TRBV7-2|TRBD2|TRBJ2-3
TGTGCCAGCAGCTTGCGGCCGGGACTAGCGGGAGGAAGCACAGATACGCAGTATTTT
CASSLRPGLAGGSTDTQYF
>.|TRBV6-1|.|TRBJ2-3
TGTGCCAGCAGTGCCAGACGTGAGCGGGGCACAGATACGCAGTATTTT
CASSARRERGTDTQYF
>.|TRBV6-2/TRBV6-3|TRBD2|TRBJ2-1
TGTGCCAGCAGTTCACTAGCGAGACAGTACAATGAGCAGTTCTTC
CASSSLARQYNEQFF
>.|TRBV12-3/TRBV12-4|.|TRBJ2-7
TGTGCCAGCACTCTTGGAGGGGGACACCCCTACGAGCAGTACTTC
CASTLGGGHPYEQYF
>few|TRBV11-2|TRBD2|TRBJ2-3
TGTGCCAGCAGCCTATGGACTAGCGGGGGACAGGTTACGCAGTATTTT
CASSLWTSGGQVTQYF
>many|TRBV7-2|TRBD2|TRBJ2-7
TGTACCAGCACCTCTCTGGGGCTAGCGGGAGACGAGCAGTACTTC
CTSTSLGLAGDEQYF
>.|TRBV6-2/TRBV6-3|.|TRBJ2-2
TGTGCCAGCAGTTACTCGAAACAAACCACCGGGGAGCTGTTTTTT
CASSYSKQTTGELFF
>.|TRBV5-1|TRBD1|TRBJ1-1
TGCGCCAGCAGCCCCACCCCGGACAGGGCGAACACTGAAGCTTTCTTT
CASSPTPDRANTEAFF
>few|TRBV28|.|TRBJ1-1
TGTGCCAGCAGAGAACTTACGGGCTTGAACACTGAAGCTTTCTTT
CASRELTGLNTEAFF
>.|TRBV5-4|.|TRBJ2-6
TGTGCCAGCAGCTTGTCATCAGGGGTTGGGGCCAACGTCCTGACTTTC
CASSLSSGVGANVLTF
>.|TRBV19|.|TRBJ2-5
TGTGCCAGCCATCACAGGAATGAAGAGACCCAGTACTTC
CASHHRNEETQYF
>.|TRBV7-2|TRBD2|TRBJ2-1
TGTGCCAGCAGCAGTGACAGGGGCAGGCCTAGCGGGAGTAATGAGCAGTTCTTC
CASSSDRGRPSGSNEQFF
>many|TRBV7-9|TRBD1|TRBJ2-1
TGTGCCAGCAGCCCGAGGGGGCAGTCGGGATACAATGAGCAGTTCTTC
CASSPRGQSGYNEQFF
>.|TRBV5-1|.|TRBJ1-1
TGCGCCAGCAGCTTGTTCGGGATGAACACTGAAGCTTTCTTT
CASSLFGMNTEAFF
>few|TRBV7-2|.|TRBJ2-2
TGTGCCAGCAGAAAAGGCATAAACACCGGGGAGCTGTTTTTT
CASRKGINTGELFF
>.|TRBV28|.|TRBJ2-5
TGTGCCACTCGCCCCGGGGGCTTGGAGACCCAGTACTTC
CATRPGGLETQYF
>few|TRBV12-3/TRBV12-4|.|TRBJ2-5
TGTGCCAGCAGTGTGACAGGCCCGGAGACCCAGTACTTC
CASSVTGPETQYF
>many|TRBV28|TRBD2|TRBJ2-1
TGTGCCAGCAGCCCTAGTCTAGCGGGATACAATGAGCAGTTCTTC
CASSPSLAGYNEQFF
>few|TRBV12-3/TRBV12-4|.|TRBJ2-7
TGTGCCAGCAGTCGGCCGACCTCCTACGAGCAGTACTTC
CASSRPTSYEQYF
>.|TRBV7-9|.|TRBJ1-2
TGTGCCAGCAGCTTAGCCTTGGGGGCGGACTATGGCTACACCTTC
CASSLALGADYGYTF
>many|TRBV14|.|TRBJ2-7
TGTGCCAGCAGCCAAGGCTGGGGGGGCACCCTATACGAGCAGTACTTC
CASSQGWGGTLYEQYF
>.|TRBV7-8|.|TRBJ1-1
TGTGCCAGCAGCCAACGAGGGGCAAACACTGAAGCTTTCTTT
CASSQRGANTEAFF
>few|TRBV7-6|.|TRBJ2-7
TGTGCCAGCAGCCTAGGACTTCTCTCCTACGAGCAGTACTTC
CASSLGLLSYEQYF